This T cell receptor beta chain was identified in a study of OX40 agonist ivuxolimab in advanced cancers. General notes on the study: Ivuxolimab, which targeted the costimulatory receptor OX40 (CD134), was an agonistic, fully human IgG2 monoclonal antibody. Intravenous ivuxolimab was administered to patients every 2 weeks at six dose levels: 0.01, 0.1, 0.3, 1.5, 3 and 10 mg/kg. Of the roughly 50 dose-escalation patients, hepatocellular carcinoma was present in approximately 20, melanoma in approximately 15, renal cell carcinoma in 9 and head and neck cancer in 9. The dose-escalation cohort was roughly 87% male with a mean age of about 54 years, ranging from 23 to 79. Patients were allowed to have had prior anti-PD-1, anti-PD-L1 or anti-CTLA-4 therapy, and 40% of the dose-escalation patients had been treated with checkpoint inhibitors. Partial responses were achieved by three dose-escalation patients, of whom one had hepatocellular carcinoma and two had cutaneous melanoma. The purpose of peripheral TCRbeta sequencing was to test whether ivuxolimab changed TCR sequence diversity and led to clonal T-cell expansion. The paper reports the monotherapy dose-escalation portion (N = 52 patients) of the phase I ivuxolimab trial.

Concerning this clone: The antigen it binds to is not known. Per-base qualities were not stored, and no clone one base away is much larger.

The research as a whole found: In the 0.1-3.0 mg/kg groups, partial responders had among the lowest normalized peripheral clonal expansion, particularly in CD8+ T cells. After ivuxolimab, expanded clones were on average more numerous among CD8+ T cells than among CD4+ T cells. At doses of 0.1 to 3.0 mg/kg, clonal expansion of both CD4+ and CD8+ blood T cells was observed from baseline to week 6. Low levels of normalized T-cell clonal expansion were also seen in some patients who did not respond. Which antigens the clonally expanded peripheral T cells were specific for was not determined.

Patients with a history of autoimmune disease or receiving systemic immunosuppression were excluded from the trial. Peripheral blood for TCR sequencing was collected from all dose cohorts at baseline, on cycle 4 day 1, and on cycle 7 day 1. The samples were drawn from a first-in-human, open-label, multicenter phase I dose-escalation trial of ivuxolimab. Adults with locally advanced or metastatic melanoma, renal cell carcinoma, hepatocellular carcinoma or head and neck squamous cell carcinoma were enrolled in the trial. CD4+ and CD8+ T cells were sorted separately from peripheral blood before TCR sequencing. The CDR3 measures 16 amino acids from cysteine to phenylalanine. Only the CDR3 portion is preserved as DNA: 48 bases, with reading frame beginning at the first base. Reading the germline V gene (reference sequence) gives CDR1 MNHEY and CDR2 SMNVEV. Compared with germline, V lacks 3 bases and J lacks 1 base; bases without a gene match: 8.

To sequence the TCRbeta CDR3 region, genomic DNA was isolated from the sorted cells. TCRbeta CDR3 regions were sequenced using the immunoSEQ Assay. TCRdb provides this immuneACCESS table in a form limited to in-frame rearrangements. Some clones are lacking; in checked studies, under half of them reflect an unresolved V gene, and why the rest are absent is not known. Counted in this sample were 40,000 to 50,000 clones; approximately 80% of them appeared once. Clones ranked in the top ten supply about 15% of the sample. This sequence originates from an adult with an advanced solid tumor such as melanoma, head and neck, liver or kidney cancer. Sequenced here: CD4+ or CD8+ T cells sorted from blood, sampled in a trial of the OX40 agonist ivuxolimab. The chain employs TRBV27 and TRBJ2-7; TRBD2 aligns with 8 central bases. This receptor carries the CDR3 CASSFVASGPSYEQYF. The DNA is TGTGCCAGCAGTTTTGTCGCTAGCGGGCCATCCTACGAGCAGTACTTC.